This TCR beta chain was documented in a study of cytomegalovirus exposure and HLA in healthy donors. PCR primers comprised 60 Vbeta and 13 Jbeta primers. Clones were sequenced by immunoSEQ multiplex PCR, and TCRdb holds only the in-frame ones, with some missing. The sample holds some 110,000 clones, about 61% seen once. Germline lookup yields CDR1 SGHDT and CDR2 YYEEEE. The J segment lost 3 bases and the V segment lost 4 bases, leaving 4 bases of the junction unmatched. This CDR3 region has 14 residues. Sequenced input: PBMCs. The clonotype was recovered from a woman in her 30s in good health and CMV-seronegative. The chain carries TRBV5-6 and TRBJ1-3; TRBD1 aligns across 7 bases. The DNA for the CDR3 is TGTGCCAGCAGCGCGACAGGGTTTGGAAACACCATATATTTT. It is translated as CASSATGFGNTIYF.